This is a list of T cell receptor beta chains from one sample in a study of a mutant IDH1 vaccine in newly diagnosed glioma. These receptors have no identified antigens. Sequenced by immunoSEQ multiplex PCR; TCRdb stores in-frame clones only, minus some. Seen here are about 120,000 clones, 85% to 90% observed once, and the top ten hold around 0.61%. Source: PBMCs, taken from a glioma patient whose treatment included an IDH1 peptide vaccine. The receptors were gathered from a woman in her 50s with glioma. Each CDR3 is given with its conserved first and last residue. A D gene is named only where the DNA matches it firmly. The size of a clone is reported for some rows only, either as once, few or many, or as a class for expanded clones.

DNA: TGCAGTGCCACAGGACTAGCTGGCAGGTACTTC; CDR3: CSATGLAGRYF; J: TRBJ2-5; size: .; V: TRBV20-1; D: TRBD2
DNA: TGTGCCGCCGGGACAGGTAATCAGCCCCAGCATTTT; CDR3: CAAGTGNQPQHF; J: TRBJ1-5; size: .; V: TRBV10-3; D: TRBD1
DNA: TGTGCCAGCAGCTTGGCCGGCTCTGGGGCCAACGTCCTGACTTTC; CDR3: CASSLAGSGANVLTF; J: TRBJ2-6; size: .; V: TRBV5-5; D: .
DNA: TGTGCCAGTAGTATATCCAGGACTGAAGCTTTCTTT; CDR3: CASSISRTEAFF; J: TRBJ1-1; size: .; V: TRBV19; D: .
DNA: TGTGCCAGCAGTGTATTGAGCGGGGGGAACACCGGGGAGCTGTTTTTT; CDR3: CASSVLSGGNTGELFF; J: TRBJ2-2; size: .; V: TRBV2; D: TRBD2
DNA: TGTGCCAGCAGTGAACCCTACGAGCAGTACTTC; CDR3: CASSEPYEQYF; J: TRBJ2-7; size: .; V: TRBV6-1; D: .
DNA: TGTGCCAGCAGTCCTCTGGGGCACTATAATTCACCCCTCCACTTT; CDR3: CASSPLGHYNSPLHF; J: TRBJ1-6; size: .; V: TRBV28; D: .
DNA: TGCGCCAGCAGCTCGGACATCTACAATGAGCAGTTCTTC; CDR3: CASSSDIYNEQFF; J: TRBJ2-1; size: few; V: TRBV5-1; D: .
DNA: TGTGCCAGCAGTGAGGCTAGCGGTTACGAGCAGTACTTC; CDR3: CASSEASGYEQYF; J: TRBJ2-7; size: .; V: TRBV6-4; D: TRBD2
DNA: TGTGCCAGCAGCTTAGGAGGTCCGGCGGGACGGTGGGGAGATACGCAGTATTTT; CDR3: CASSLGGPAGRWGDTQYF; J: TRBJ2-3; size: .; V: TRBV11-3; D: .
DNA: TGCAGTGCACAGGACTCCTCTGGCTACACCTTC; CDR3: CSAQDSSGYTF; J: TRBJ1-2; size: once; V: TRBV20-1; D: .
DNA: TGCGCCAGCAGCTTGAGCGGGACGAACACCGGGGAGCTGTTTTTT; CDR3: CASSLSGTNTGELFF; J: TRBJ2-2; size: .; V: TRBV5-1; D: TRBD2
DNA: TGTGCCAGCAGCCCTCCCTCCGGGACAGGTTGGGGGCAGGACACTGAAGCTTTCTTT; CDR3: CASSPPSGTGWGQDTEAFF; J: TRBJ1-1; size: .; V: TRBV11-3; D: TRBD1
DNA: TGTGCCAGCAGCGCAGGGGAAGACTATGGCTACACCTTC; CDR3: CASSAGEDYGYTF; J: TRBJ1-2; size: .; V: TRBV9; D: .
DNA: TGTGCCACCAGCAGAGACGACAGGTTACAAGAGACCCAGTACTTC; CDR3: CATSRDDRLQETQYF; J: TRBJ2-5; size: .; V: TRBV15; D: .
DNA: TGTGCCTCGCGGAGCGGGGGACAGGGTGTTCCTAATGAAAAACTGTTTTTT; CDR3: CASRSGGQGVPNEKLFF; J: TRBJ1-4; size: .; V: TRBV10-3; D: TRBD1
DNA: TGTGCCAGCAGCTTAGGACAGGGGGCAGAGACCCAGTACTTC; CDR3: CASSLGQGAETQYF; J: TRBJ2-5; size: .; V: TRBV7-2; D: TRBD1
DNA: TGTGCCAGCAGCGCCGGCAGGGACCCCCTCATCCATAGCAATCAGCCCCAGCATTTT; CDR3: CASSAGRDPLIHSNQPQHF; J: TRBJ1-5; size: .; V: TRBV9; D: .
DNA: TGTACCAGCAGCTATCTCCGGGCCGGCTATGGCTACACCTTC; CDR3: CTSSYLRAGYGYTF; J: TRBJ1-2; size: .; V: TRBV13; D: .
DNA: TGTGCCAGCAGCCCCTGGGGAGAGGGAAGCTATAATTCACCCCTCCACTTT; CDR3: CASSPWGEGSYNSPLHF; J: TRBJ1-6; size: .; V: TRBV7-9; D: .
DNA: TGTGCCAGTAGTCCGCGACAGGGGGCGAGAAGGGATGGCTACACCTTC; CDR3: CASSPRQGARRDGYTF; J: TRBJ1-2; size: once; V: TRBV19; D: TRBD1
DNA: TGCAGCGTTGAAGACAGAACCAGGGGGAGTAAATACGAGCAGTACTTC; CDR3: CSVEDRTRGSKYEQYF; J: TRBJ2-7; size: .; V: TRBV29-1; D: TRBD1
DNA: TGTGCCAGCAGCCCTGGGACTAGCGTCGGAGATACGCAGTATTTT; CDR3: CASSPGTSVGDTQYF; J: TRBJ2-3; size: .; V: TRBV5-4; D: TRBD2
DNA: TGTGCCAGCAGCGTAGTGCGGAACACTGAAGCTTTCTTT; CDR3: CASSVVRNTEAFF; J: TRBJ1-1; size: .; V: TRBV9; D: .
DNA: TGTGCCAGCAGCCTCTCTGGGGGCAGGGAGAACACTGAAGCTTTCTTT; CDR3: CASSLSGGRENTEAFF; J: TRBJ1-1; size: .; V: TRBV4-2; D: .
DNA: TGTGCCAGCAGCTTGGCCCAGGATTGGGGGCACGATGAGCAGTTCTTC; CDR3: CASSLAQDWGHDEQFF; J: TRBJ2-1; size: .; V: TRBV5-6; D: .